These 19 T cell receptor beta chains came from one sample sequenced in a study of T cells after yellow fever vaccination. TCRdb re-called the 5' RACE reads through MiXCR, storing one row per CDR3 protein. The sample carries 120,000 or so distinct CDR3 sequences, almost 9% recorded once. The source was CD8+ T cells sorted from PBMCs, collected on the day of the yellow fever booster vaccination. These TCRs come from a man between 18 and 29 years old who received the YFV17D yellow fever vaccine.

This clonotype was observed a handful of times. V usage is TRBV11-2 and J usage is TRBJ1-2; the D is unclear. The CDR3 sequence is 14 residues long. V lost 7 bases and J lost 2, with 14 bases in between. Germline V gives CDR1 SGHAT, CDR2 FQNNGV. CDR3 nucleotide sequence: TGTGCCAGCACCCCCATGGGCGCCAACTATGGCTACACCTTC. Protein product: CASTPMGANYGYTF.

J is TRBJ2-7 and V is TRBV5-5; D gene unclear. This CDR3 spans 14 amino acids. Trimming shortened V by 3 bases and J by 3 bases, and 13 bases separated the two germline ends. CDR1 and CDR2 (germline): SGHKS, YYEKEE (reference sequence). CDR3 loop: CASSSEAEDYEQYV. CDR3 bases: TGTGCCAGCAGCTCTGAGGCAGAGGACTACGAGCAGTACGTC.

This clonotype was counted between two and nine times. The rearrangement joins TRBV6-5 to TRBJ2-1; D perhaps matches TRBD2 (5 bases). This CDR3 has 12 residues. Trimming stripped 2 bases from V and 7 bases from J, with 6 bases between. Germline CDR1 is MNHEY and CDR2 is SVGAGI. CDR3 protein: CASSYRGNEQFF. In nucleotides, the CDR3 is TGTGCCAGCAGTTACCGGGGAAATGAGCAGTTCTTC.

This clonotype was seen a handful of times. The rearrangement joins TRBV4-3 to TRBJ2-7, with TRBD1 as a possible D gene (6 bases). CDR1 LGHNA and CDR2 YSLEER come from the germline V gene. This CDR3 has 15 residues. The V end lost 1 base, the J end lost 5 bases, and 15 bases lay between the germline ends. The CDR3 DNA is TGCGCCAGCAGCCAAGTCTGGCAGGGGCAGGACGAGCAGTACTTC. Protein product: CASSQVWQGQDEQYF.

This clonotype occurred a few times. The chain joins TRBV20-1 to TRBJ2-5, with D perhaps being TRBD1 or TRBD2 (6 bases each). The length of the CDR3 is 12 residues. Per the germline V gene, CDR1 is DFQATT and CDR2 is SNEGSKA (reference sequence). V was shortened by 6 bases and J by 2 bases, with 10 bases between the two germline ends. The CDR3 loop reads CSAGGGQETQYF. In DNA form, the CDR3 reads TGCAGTGCCGGAGGGGGGCAAGAGACCCAGTACTTC.

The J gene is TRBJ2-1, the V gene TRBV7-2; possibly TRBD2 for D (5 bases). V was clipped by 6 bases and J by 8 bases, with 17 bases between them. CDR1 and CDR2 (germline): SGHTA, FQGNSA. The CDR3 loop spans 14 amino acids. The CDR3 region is CASRRVERADEQFF. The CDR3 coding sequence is TGTGCCAGCAGGCGTGTCGAGAGGGCCGATGAGCAGTTCTTC.

CDR3 in DNA: TGTGCCAGCAGCGTTGGCACAGATACGCAGTATTTT. Translating gives CASSVGTDTQYF. The gene calls are TRBV9 and TRBJ2-3; D is uncertain. CDR1 and CDR2 (germline): SGDLS, YYNGEE. This CDR3 spans 12 amino acids. V lost 2 bases and J lost 1, with 2 bases in between.

The CDR3 nucleotides are TGTGCCAGCAGTTACTCGATTGGTAGCGGGTTGACAGATACGCAGTATTTT. This codes for CASSYSIGSGLTDTQYF. The V gene is TRBV6-5, the J gene TRBJ2-3, with 7 bases aligning to TRBD2. This CDR3 has 17 amino acids. Germline CDR1 reads MNHEY; CDR2 reads SVGAGI. The ends lost 0 bases at V and 3 bases at J; junction bases unmatched: 9.

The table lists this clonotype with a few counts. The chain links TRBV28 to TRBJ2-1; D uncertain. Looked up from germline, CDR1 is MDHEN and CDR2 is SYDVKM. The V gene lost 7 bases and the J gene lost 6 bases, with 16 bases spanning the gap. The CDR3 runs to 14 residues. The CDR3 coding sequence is TGTGCCAGCACCCCCCGTGGTGGCGTCAATGAGCAGTTCTTC. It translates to CASTPRGGVNEQFF.

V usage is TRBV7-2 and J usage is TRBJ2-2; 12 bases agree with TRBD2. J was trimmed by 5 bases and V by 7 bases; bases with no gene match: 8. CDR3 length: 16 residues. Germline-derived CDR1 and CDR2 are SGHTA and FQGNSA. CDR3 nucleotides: TGTGCCAGCATCAGACTAGCGGGGGACCTAACCGGGGAGCTGTTTTTT. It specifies CASIRLAGDLTGELFF. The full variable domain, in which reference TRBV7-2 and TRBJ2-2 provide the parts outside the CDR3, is GAGVSQSPSNKVTEKGKDVELRCDPISGHTALYWYRQSLGQGLEFLIYFQGNSAPDKSGLPSDRFSAERTGGSVSTLTIQRTQQEDSAVYLCASIRLAGDLTGELFFGEGSRLTVL.

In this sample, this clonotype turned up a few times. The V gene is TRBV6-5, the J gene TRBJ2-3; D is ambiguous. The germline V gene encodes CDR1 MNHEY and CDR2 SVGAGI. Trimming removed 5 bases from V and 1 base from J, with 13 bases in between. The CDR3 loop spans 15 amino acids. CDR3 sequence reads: CASSRTLLGTDTQYF. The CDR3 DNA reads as TGTGCCAGCAGTCGTACTCTTCTTGGCACAGATACGCAGTATTTT.

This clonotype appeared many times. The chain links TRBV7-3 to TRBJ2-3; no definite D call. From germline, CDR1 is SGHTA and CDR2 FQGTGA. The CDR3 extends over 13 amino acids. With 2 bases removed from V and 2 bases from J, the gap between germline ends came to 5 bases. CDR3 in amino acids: CASSLWDTDTQYF. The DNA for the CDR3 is TGTGCCAGCAGCTTATGGGACACAGATACGCAGTATTTT. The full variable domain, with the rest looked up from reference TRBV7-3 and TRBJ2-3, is GAGVSQTPSNKVTEKGKYVELRCDPISGHTALYWYRQSLGQGPEFLIYFQGTGAADDSGLPNDRFFAVRPEGSVSTLKIQRTERGDSAVYLCASSLWDTDTQYFGPGTRLTVL.

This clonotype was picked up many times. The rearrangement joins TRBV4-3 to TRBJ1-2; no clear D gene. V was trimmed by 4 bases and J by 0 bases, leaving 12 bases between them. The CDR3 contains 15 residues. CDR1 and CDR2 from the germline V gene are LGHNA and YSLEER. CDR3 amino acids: CASSPKGVANYGYTF. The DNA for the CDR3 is TGCGCCAGCAGCCCTAAGGGAGTAGCTAACTATGGCTACACCTTC.

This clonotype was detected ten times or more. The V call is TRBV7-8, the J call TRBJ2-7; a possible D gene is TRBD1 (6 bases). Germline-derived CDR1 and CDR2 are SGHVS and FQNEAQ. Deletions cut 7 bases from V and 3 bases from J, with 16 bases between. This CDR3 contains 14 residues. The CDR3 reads CASNLEGDLYEQYF. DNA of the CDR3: TGTGCCAGCAACCTTGAGGGGGACCTCTACGAGCAGTACTTC.

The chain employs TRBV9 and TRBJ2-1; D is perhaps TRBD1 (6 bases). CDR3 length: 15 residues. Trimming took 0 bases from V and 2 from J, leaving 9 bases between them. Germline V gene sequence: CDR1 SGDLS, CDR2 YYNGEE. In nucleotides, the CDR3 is TGTGCCAGCAGCGTAGTCAGGGGTCCCTACAATGAGCAGTTCTTC. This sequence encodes CASSVVRGPYNEQFF.

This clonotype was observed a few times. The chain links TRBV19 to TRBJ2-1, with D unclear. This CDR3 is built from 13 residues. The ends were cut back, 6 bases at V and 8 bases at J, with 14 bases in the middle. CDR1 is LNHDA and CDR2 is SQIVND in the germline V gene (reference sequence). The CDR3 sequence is CASSFVPPDEQFF. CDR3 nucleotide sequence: TGTGCCAGTAGCTTCGTTCCCCCCGATGAGCAGTTCTTC.

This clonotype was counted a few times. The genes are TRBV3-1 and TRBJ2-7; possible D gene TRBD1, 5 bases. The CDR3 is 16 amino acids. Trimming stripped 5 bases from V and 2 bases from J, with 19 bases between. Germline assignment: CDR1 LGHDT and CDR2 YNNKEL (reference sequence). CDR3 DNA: TGTGCCAGCAGCTCCAATGCCAGGGTTCTACCCTACGAGCAGTACTTC. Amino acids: CASSSNARVLPYEQYF.

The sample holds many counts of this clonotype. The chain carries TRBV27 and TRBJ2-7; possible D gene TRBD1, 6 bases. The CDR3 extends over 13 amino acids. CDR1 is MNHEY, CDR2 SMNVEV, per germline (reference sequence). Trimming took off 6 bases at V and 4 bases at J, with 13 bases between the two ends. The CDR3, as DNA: TGTGCCAGCAGCTACGGGACACATTACGAGCAGTACTTC. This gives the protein CASSYGTHYEQYF.

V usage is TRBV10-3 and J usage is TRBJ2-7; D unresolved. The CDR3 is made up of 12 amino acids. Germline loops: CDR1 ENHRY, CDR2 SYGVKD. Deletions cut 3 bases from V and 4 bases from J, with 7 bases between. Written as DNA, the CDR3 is TGTGCCATCAGTGATAATGGGTACGAGCAGTACGTC. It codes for CAISDNGYEQYV.